This paragraph covers one T cell receptor beta chain sequence. Its antigen remains unknown. The record originates from a study of CD8 T cells in Susac syndrome. Sequencing of TCR beta covered CD8+ and CD4+ T cells obtained from blood. RNA amounts of roughly 0.45 to 1 ug underwent reverse transcription with random hexamers. The CDR3 of TCR beta was amplified by immunoSEQ multiplex PCR across 54 Vbeta and 13 Jbeta. TCRdb re-called the immunoSEQ multiplex PCR reads through MiXCR, storing one row per CDR3 protein. Of about 120,000 distinct CDR3 sequences listed, around 94% were seen once; the top ten hold 0.098%. Per germline, CDR1 LGHNT and CDR2 FRNRAP. This CDR3 comprises 13 residues. Between the trimmed V and J ends, which lost 5 bases and 2 bases, there was a span of 10 bases. Study-level findings and limits: The TCR sequencing and HLA analysis in the study involved a relatively small number of individuals, as the study acknowledged.

This chain links TRBV12-5 with TRBJ2-7, with D perhaps matching TRBD1 or TRBD2 (5 bases each). The sample taken for sequencing was CD4+ T cells from PBMCs. This sequence originates from a human donor in good health. Here the CDR3 reads CASGGDGPYEQYF. The CDR3 DNA sequence: TGTGCTAGTGGTGGGGACGGACCCTACGAGCAGTACTTC.